The 22 T cell receptor beta chains below were found in one sample sequenced in a study of OX40 agonist ivuxolimab in advanced cancers. TCRdb keeps only in-frame clones here, not all; method: immunoSEQ multiplex PCR. Among roughly 80,000 clones, around nine tenths were seen once, and the ten largest hold more than 0.3%. The sample in question was CD4+ or CD8+ T cells sorted from blood, obtained in a trial of the OX40 agonist ivuxolimab. The receptors stem from an adult with an advanced solid tumor such as melanoma, head and neck, liver or kidney cancer.

V is TRBV18 and J is TRBJ2-1; 9 bases fit TRBD2. The trim removed 4 bases at V and 3 bases at J, leaving 1 base unmatched. Germline V lookup: CDR1 KGHSH, CDR2 LQKENI. This CDR3 has 14 amino acids. The CDR3, as DNA: TGTGCCAGCTCACTAGCGGGAGACTACAATGAGCAGTTCTTC. This translates into CASSLAGDYNEQFF.

The chain couples TRBV10-1 to TRBJ2-1; perhaps TRBD2 as D (6 bases). Germline V gene sequence: CDR1 WNHNN, CDR2 SYGVQD (reference sequence). This CDR3 region has 16 residues. V lost 8 bases to trimming and J lost 8 bases, with 25 bases between them. The CDR3 nucleotides are TGCGCCAGCGGGTCCAGGCGGGACCTAATTTTCGATGAGCAGTTCTTC. Residues: CASGSRRDLIFDEQFF.

This sequence joins TRBV11-2 and TRBJ2-7; the D is unclear. Trimming stripped 3 bases from V and 2 bases from J, with 11 bases between. The length of the CDR3 is 14 residues. CDR1 SGHAT and CDR2 FQNNGV come from the germline V gene. CDR3 region: CASSFSVSPYEQYF. As DNA, the CDR3 is TGTGCCAGCAGCTTCTCTGTTAGCCCCTACGAGCAGTACTTC.

The chain links TRBV7-2 to TRBJ2-5, with TRBD2 matching 12 bases. Germline CDR1 and CDR2: SGHTA and FQGNSA. The CDR3 runs 16 residues. V shed 3 bases and J 4 bases; nucleotides not matched to a gene: 6. The CDR3 coding sequence is TGTGCCAGCAGCTTCGTGACTAGCGGGAGTGGAGAGACCCAGTACTTC. Translated: CASSFVTSGSGETQYF.

CDR3 nucleotide sequence: TGTGCCAGCAGTTTTCCCAGGGTTGGTGGTCAGCCCCAGCATTTT. Amino acid sequence: CASSFPRVGGQPQHF. The V call is TRBV28, the J call TRBJ1-5; D is perhaps TRBD1 (5 bases). The CDR3 sequence is 15 residues long. Germline CDR1 reads MDHEN; CDR2 reads SYDVKM. Trimming cost V 3 bases and J 6 bases, with 15 bases left between them.

The chain combines TRBV7-8 with TRBJ2-1; D gene ambiguous. V lost 5 bases to trimming and J lost 7 bases, with 18 bases between them. The CDR3 contains 15 residues. The germline CDR1 and CDR2 sequences are SGHVS and FQNEAQ. The CDR3 DNA is TGTGCCAGCAGCCCAGTTGGGTCGGACGCTAATGAGCAGTTCTTC. This translates into CASSPVGSDANEQFF. The complete variable domain, with remaining parts taken from reference TRBV7-8 and TRBJ2-1, reads GAGVSQSPRYKVAKRGQDVALRCDPISGHVSLFWYQQALGQGPEFLTYFQNEAQLDKSGLPSDRFFAERPEGSVSTLKIQRTQQEDSAVYLCASSPVGSDANEQFFGPGTRLTVL.

Regarding this clone: The sample holds other DNA sequences that translate to the same CDR3. This chain uses TRBV18 with TRBJ2-2, with TRBD1 as a possible D gene (6 bases). Germline V lookup: CDR1 KGHSH, CDR2 LQKENI. The CDR3 contains 14 residues. Trimming removed 1 base at V and 3 bases at J, with 6 bases between. DNA of the CDR3: TGTGCCAGCTCACCACGGACAGACACCGGGGAGCTGTTTTTT. Residues: CASSPRTDTGELFF.

The chain employs TRBV19 and TRBJ1-1; D might be TRBD1 (5 bases). The CDR3 is made up of 14 amino acids. Trimming pared 3 bases from V and 2 bases from J, leaving 10 bases between. From germline, CDR1 is LNHDA and CDR2 SQIVND (reference sequence). The DNA of the CDR3 is TGTGCCAGTAGTATGGGACTCATTAACACTGAAGCTTTCTTT. Encoded protein: CASSMGLINTEAFF. Using reference TRBV19 and TRBJ1-1 for the parts outside the CDR3, the full variable domain is DGGITQSPKYLFRKEGQNVTLSCEQNLNHDAMYWYRQDPGQGLRLIYYSQIVNDFQKGDIAEGYSVSREKKESFPLTVTSAQKNPTAFYLCASSMGLINTEAFFGQGTRLTVV.

The V and J genes are TRBV7-9 and TRBJ1-2; the D gene is possibly TRBD1 (6 bases). Germline V gene lookup returns CDR1 SEHNR and CDR2 FQNEAQ (reference sequence). This CDR3 is built from 14 residues. The V end lost 5 bases, the J end lost 0 bases, and 10 bases lay between the germline ends. CDR3 protein: CASSQGRTNYGYTF. The CDR3 DNA follows: TGTGCCAGCAGCCAGGGGCGGACTAACTATGGCTACACCTTC.

The chain combines TRBV7-6 with TRBJ2-7; TRBD1 matches 11 bases. This CDR3 is built from 14 residues. V shed 4 bases, J shed 3 bases, and the junction held 2 bases outside the gene matches. Per the germline V gene, CDR1 is SGHVS and CDR2 is FNYEAQ. This CDR3 is CASSSGTGGYEQYF. The CDR3 region has the DNA TGTGCCAGCAGCTCCGGGACAGGGGGCTACGAGCAGTACTTC.

The chain links TRBV28 to TRBJ1-5; D call uncertain. The CDR3 runs 15 residues. V dropped 6 bases and J dropped 2 bases, with 14 bases sitting between them. In germline, CDR1 is MDHEN, CDR2 SYDVKM. CDR3 in DNA: TGTGCCAGCAGGACTTCTGGGAGCGGCAATCAGCCCCAGCATTTT. Amino acid sequence: CASRTSGSGNQPQHF. The full variable domain, completed using reference TRBV28 and TRBJ1-5, is DVKVTQSSRYLVKRTGEKVFLECVQDMDHENMFWYRQDPGLGLRLIYFSYDVKMKEKGDIPEGYSVSREKKERFSLILESASTNQTSMYLCASRTSGSGNQPQHFGDGTRLSIL.

Concerning this clone itself: Within the sample, other DNA sequences also encode this same CDR3. J is TRBJ2-7 and V is TRBV9; the match to TRBD1 covers 8 bases. The length of the CDR3 is 15 residues. V trimming: 0 bases; J trimming: 0 bases; junction bases outside the gene matches: 2. Germline CDR1 reads SGDLS; CDR2 reads YYNGEE. Here the CDR3 reads CASSVGTGGSYEQYF. CDR3 bases: TGTGCCAGCAGCGTAGGAACAGGGGGCTCCTACGAGCAGTACTTC.

This chain connects TRBV19 to TRBJ1-3; 9 positions agree with TRBD1. Germline-derived CDR1 and CDR2 are LNHDA and SQIVND (reference sequence). CDR3 size: 17 residues. V shed 4 bases and J 4 bases; nucleotides not matched to a gene: 11. CDR3 protein: CASSSTTGGTTGNTIYF. Written as DNA, the CDR3 is TGTGCCAGTAGTAGCACTACAGGGGGCACTACAGGAAACACCATATATTTT.

The V call is TRBV7-2, the J call TRBJ2-5; a possible D gene is TRBD2 (5 bases). The V and J ends lost 5 bases and 1 base respectively, with 8 bases between them. The CDR3 runs 13 residues. Germline-derived CDR1 and CDR2 are SGHTA and FQGNSA. CDR3 sequence (DNA): TGTGCCAGCAGCAGAGGGCCCCAAGAGACCCAGTACTTC. Its protein is CASSRGPQETQYF.

The genes are TRBV7-9 and TRBJ2-1; unclear D gene. The CDR3 consists of 12 residues. The V gene lost 5 bases and the J gene lost 3 bases, with 5 bases spanning the gap. Germline CDR1 and CDR2: SEHNR and FQNEAQ (reference sequence). The CDR3 loop reads CASSRHYNEQFF. CDR3 nucleotide sequence: TGTGCCAGCAGCCGACACTACAATGAGCAGTTCTTC.

The chain carries TRBV10-3 and TRBJ1-3; no definite D call. V gave up 3 bases and J gave up 4 bases, with 16 bases separating them. Germline CDR1 reads ENHRY; CDR2 reads SYGVKD. The length of the CDR3 is 16 residues. In DNA, the CDR3 is TGTGCCATCAGTGATGGCCTAGCAGGTTCAGGAAACACCATATATTTT. Translation: CAISDGLAGSGNTIYF.

This chain connects TRBV10-1 to TRBJ2-2; TRBD1 matches at 8 bases. This CDR3 has 15 residues. CDR1 is WNHNN and CDR2 is SYGVQD in the germline V gene (reference sequence). After removal of 6 bases from V and 1 base from J, the junction contained 4 bases not matched to a gene. CDR3 DNA: TGCGCCAGCAGCACTGGACAGGGGAACACCGGGGAGCTGTTTTTT. This gives the protein CASSTGQGNTGELFF.

There are a few counts of this clone. V usage is TRBV18 and J usage is TRBJ2-1; 8 bases map to TRBD1. CDR3 length equals 15 residues. In germline, CDR1 is KGHSH, CDR2 LQKENI. Unmatched junction bases numbered 8, after V lost 3 bases and J lost 7 bases. CDR3 loop: CASSPRLQGGNEQFF. The DNA of the CDR3 is TGTGCCAGCTCACCTCGGTTACAGGGGGGTAATGAGCAGTTCTTC.

The chain is built from TRBV14 and TRBJ2-7; 7 nucleotides align to TRBD1. J lost 2 bases, V lost 4 bases, and 8 bases had no gene match. The CDR3 sequence is 15 residues long. Germline loops: CDR1 SGHDN, CDR2 FVKESK. The CDR3 spells CASSPLTGKAYEQYF. The CDR3 nucleotides read TGTGCCAGCAGCCCGCTGACAGGGAAGGCCTACGAGCAGTACTTC.

The chain joins TRBV30 to TRBJ2-7; tentatively, D is TRBD1 (5 bases). V was pared by 3 bases and J by 0 bases, with 15 bases between. The CDR3 has 15 residues. Germline CDR1 GTSNPN, CDR2 SVGIG (reference sequence). CDR3 region: CAWRRGSDRSYEQYF. For the CDR3, the DNA is TGTGCCTGGAGAAGGGGCTCCGACCGCTCCTACGAGCAGTACTTC.

The J gene is TRBJ2-3, the V gene TRBV9; D gene uncertain. The germline V gene encodes CDR1 SGDLS and CDR2 YYNGEE. The CDR3 is 15 residues long. V lost 0 bases and J lost 1, with 9 bases in between. CDR3 in amino acids: CASSVELVGTDTQYF. The CDR3 region has the DNA TGTGCCAGCAGCGTAGAGTTGGTGGGCACAGATACGCAGTATTTT.

This clone was seen once. This chain connects TRBV21-1 to TRBJ2-1; no check of the table's D call, TRBD2, against the DNA was made. TRBV21-1 is a pseudogene segment. This CDR3 comprises 16 residues. CDR3 residues: CASTRMDSGSPAEQFF. The CDR3 DNA reads as TGTGCCAGCACGAGAATGGATAGCGGGAGCCCTGCTGAGCAGTTCTTC.